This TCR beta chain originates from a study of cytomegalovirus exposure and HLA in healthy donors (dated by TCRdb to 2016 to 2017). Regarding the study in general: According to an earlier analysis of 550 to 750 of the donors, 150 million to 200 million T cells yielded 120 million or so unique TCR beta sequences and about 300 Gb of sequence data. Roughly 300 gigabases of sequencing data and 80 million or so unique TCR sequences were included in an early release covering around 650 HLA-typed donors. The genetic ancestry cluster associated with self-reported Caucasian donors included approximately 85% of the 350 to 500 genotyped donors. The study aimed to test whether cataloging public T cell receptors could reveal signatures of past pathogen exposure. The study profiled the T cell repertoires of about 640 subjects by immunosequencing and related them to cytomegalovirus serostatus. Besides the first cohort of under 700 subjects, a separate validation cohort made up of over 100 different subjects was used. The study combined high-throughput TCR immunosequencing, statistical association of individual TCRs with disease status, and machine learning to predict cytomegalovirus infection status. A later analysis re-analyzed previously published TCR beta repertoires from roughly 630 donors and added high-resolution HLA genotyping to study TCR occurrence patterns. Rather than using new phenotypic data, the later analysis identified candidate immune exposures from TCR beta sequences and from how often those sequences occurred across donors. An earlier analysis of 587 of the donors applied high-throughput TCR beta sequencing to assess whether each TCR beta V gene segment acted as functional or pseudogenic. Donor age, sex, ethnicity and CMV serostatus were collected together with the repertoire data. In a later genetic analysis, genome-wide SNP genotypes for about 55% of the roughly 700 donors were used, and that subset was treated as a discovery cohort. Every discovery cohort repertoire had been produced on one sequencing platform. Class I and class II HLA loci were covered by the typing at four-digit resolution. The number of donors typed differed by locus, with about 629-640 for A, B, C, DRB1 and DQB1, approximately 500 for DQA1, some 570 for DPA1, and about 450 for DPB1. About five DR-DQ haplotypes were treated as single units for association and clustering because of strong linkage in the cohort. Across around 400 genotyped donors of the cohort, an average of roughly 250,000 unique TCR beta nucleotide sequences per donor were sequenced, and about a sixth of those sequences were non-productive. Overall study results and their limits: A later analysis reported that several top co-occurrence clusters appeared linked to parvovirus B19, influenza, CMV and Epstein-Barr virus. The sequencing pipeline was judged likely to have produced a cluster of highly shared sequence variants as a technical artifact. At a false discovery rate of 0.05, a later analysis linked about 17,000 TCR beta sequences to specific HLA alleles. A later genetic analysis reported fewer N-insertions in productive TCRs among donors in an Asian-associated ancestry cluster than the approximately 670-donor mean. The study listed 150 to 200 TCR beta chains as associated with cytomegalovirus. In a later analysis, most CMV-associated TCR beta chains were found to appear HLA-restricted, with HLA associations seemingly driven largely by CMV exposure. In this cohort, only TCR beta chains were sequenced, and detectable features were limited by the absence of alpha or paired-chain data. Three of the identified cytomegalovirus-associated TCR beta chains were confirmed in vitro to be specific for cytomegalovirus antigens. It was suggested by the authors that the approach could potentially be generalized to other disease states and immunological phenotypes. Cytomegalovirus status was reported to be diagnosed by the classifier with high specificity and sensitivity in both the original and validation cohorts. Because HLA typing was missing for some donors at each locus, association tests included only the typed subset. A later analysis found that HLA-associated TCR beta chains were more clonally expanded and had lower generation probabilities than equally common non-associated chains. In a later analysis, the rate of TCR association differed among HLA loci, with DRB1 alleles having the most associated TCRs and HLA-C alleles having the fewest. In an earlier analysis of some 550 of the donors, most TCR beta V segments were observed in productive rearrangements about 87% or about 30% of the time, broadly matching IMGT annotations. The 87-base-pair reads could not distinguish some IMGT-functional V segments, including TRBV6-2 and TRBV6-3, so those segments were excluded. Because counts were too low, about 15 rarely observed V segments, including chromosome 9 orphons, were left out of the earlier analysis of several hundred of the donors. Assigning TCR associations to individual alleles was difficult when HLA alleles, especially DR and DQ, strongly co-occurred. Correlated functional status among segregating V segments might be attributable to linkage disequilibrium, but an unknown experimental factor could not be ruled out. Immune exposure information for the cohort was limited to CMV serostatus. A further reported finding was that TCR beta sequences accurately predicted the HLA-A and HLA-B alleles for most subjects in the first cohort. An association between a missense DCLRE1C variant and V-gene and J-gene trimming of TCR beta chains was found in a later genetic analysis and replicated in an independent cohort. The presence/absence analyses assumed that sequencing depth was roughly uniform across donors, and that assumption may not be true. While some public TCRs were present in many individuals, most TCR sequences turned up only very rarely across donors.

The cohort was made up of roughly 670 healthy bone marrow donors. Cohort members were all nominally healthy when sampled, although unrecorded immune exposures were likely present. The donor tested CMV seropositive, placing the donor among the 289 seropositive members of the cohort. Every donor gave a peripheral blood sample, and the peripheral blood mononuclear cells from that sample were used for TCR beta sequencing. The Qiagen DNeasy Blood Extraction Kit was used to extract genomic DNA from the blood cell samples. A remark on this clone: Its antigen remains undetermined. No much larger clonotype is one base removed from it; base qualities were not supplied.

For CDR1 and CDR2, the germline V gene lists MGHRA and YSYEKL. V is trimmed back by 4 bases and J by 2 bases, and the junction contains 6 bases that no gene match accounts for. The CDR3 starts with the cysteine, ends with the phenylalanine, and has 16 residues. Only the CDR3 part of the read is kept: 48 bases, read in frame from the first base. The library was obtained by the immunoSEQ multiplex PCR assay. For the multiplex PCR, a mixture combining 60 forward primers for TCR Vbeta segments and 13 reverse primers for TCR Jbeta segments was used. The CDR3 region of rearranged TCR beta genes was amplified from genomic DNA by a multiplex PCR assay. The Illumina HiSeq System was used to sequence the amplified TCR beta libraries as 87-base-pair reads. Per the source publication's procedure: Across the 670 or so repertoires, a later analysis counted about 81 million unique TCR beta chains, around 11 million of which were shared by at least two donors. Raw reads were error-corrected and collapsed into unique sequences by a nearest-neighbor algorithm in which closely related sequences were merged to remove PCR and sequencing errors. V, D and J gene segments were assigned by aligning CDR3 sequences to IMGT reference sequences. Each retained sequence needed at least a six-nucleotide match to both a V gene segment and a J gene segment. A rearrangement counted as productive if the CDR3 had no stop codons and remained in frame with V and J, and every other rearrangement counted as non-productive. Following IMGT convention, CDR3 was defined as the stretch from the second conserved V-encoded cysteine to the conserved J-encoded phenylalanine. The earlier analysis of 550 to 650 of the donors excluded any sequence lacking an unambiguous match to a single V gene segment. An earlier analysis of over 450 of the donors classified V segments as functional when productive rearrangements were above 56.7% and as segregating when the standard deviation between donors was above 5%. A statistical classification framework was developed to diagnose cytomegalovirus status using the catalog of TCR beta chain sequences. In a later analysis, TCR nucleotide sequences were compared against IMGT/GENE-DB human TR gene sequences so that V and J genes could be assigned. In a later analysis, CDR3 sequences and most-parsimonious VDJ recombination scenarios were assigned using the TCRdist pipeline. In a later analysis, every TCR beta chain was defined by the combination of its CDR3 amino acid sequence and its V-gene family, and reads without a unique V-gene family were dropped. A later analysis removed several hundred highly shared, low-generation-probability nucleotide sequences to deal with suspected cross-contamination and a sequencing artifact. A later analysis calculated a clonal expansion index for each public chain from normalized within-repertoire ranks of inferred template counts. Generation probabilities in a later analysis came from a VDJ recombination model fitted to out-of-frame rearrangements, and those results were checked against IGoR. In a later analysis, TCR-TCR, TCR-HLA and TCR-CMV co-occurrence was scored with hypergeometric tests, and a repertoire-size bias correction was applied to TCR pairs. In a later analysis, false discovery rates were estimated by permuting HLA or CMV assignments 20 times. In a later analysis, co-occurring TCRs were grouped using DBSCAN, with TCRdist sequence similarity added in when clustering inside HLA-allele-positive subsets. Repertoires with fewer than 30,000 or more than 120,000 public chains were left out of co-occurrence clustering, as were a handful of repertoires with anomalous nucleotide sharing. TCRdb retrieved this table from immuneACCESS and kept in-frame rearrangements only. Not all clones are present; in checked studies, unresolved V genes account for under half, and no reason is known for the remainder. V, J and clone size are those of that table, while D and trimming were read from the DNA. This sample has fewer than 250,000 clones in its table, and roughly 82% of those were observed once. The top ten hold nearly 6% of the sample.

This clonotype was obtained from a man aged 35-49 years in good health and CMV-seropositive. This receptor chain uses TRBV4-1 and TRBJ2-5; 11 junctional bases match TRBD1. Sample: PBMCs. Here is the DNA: TGCGCCAGCAGCCGACGCCGGGACAGGGGGCAAGAGACCCAGTACTTC. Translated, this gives CASSRRRDRGQETQYF.